The 30 T cell receptor beta chains reported below all come from one sample, sequenced in a study of blood T cells in healthy people across ages. Then a second PCR, running about 6 to 11 cycles, was carried out with a sample-barcoded 5' primer and a J-beta primer mix. Each CDR3 protein is one row after TCRdb ran MiXCR on the 5' RACE reads. The sample lists roughly 730,000 distinct CDR3 sequences; about 56% were seen once. Sequencing was performed on blood. These receptors were obtained from a man aged 40-50 years in good health.

The V call is TRBV20-1, the J call TRBJ1-1; maybe TRBD1 (6 bases). The CDR3 runs 15 residues. The germline V gene encodes CDR1 DFQATT and CDR2 SNEGSKA (reference sequence). V was pared by 2 bases and J by 0 bases, with 13 bases between. CDR3 in DNA: TGCAGTGCTAGAAAGGGCGGGGGGCTGAACACTGAAGCTTTCTTT. Its translation is CSARKGGGLNTEAFF.

A remark on this clonotype: An end of the junction differs from the germline gene, which may be a read error. The chain has TRBV5-4 and TRBJ2-6, with 12 positions matching TRBD1. CDR3 size: 18 residues. Germline CDR1 and CDR2: SGHNT and YYREEE (reference sequence). In DNA form, the CDR3 reads TGTGCCAGCAGCTTGGTAGGGACAGGGGGCTCTGGGGCCAGCGTCCTGACTTTC. It codes for CASSLVGTGGSGASVLTF. The variable domain in full, completed from reference TRBV5-4 and TRBJ2-6, reads ETGVTQSPTHLIKTRGQQVTLRCSSQSGHNTVSWYQQALGQGPQFIFQYYREEENGRGNFPPRFSGLQFPNYSSELNVNALELDDSALYLCASSLVGTGGSGASVLTFGAGSRLTVL.

The chain couples TRBV4-2 to TRBJ2-4; 7 nucleotides align to TRBD1. J gave up 5 bases and V 2 bases, and 18 bases lay outside the gene matches. The CDR3 length is 19 residues. The germline V gene encodes CDR1 LGHNA and CDR2 YNFKEQ. The CDR3 nucleotides read TGTGCCAGCAGCCAACAGACAGGGACCAGCGCACCACGTGAAAACATTCAGTACTTC. Translated: CASSQQTGTSAPRENIQYF.

The table lists this clonotype with a few counts. J is TRBJ2-7 and V is TRBV29-1, with D uncertain. The V gene's germline CDR1 is SQVTM and CDR2 ANQGSEA. V was pared by 0 bases and J by 5 bases, with 11 bases between. The CDR3 contains 13 residues. CDR3 in DNA: TGCAGCGTTGAAGAGGTGCCGAGCGACGAGCAGTACTTC. Protein sequence: CSVEEVPSDEQYF.

In regard to this clonotype: The junction departs from germline at one end; a sequencing error may be responsible. This chain connects TRBV27 to TRBJ2-1; 7 nucleotides line up with TRBD2. Germline V CDR1 and CDR2: MNHEY, SMNVEV (reference sequence). CDR3 length: 17 amino acids. The CDR3 is CAGSSLGQGLSYNEQFF. DNA of the CDR3: TGTGCCGGCAGTTCCCTGGGGCAGGGACTATCCTACAATGAGCAGTTCTTC.

V gene TRBV12-3 or TRBV12-4 combines with J gene TRBJ1-6, with D perhaps TRBD1 (6 bases). Trimming took 2 bases from V and 6 from J, leaving 14 bases between them. The CDR3 contains 16 residues. The CDR3 region is CASSLPGDGLNSPLHF. CDR3 sequence (DNA): TGTGCCAGCAGTTTACCAGGGGATGGCCTTAATTCACCCCTCCACTTT.

This clonotype was observed a single time. This chain uses TRBV5-5 with TRBJ2-7; D may be TRBD1 or TRBD2 (5 bases each). CDR3 length: 14 amino acids. The V end was cut by 4 bases, the J end by 3 bases, with 14 bases between. From germline, CDR1 is SGHKS and CDR2 YYEKEE (reference sequence). The DNA for the CDR3 is TGTGCCAGCAGCCTCCGGGACGGGTTCTACGAGCAGTACTTC. This gives the protein CASSLRDGFYEQYF. The whole variable domain, remainder taken from reference TRBV5-5 and TRBJ2-7, is DAGVTQSPTHLIKTRGQQVTLRCSPISGHKSVSWYQQVLGQGPQFIFQYYEKEERGRGNFPDRFSARQFPNYSSELNVNALLLGDSALYLCASSLRDGFYEQYFGPGTRLTVT.

This rearrangement joins TRBV30 to TRBJ1-5; possibly TRBD1 for D (6 bases). The germline V and J ends were trimmed by 3 bases and 6 bases, with 18 bases remaining between them. Germline CDR1 and CDR2: GTSNPN and SVGIG (reference sequence). There are 15 residues in the CDR3. CDR3 sequence: CAWSLADRRGQPQHF. CDR3 bases: TGTGCCTGGAGCCTTGCTGACAGGAGGGGTCAGCCCCAGCATTTT.

This chain uses TRBV20-1 with TRBJ1-1; D is uncertain. In germline, CDR1 is DFQATT, CDR2 SNEGSKA (reference sequence). The V gene lost 6 bases and the J gene lost 3 bases, with 11 bases spanning the gap. The CDR3 runs to 12 residues. The CDR3 region has the DNA TGCAGTGCCGAGGGTAGATACACTGAAGCTTTCTTT. As protein: CSAEGRYTEAFF.

The V gene is TRBV13, the J gene TRBJ2-5, with D perhaps matching TRBD1 (6 bases). The CDR3 sequence is 15 residues long. The ends were cut back, 3 bases at V and 11 bases at J, with 22 bases in the middle. The germline V gene has CDR1 PRHDT and CDR2 FYEKMQ (reference sequence). CDR3 protein: CASSFKDRSYNEQYF. CDR3 coding DNA: TGTGCCAGCAGCTTCAAGGACAGATCTTACAATGAGCAGTACTTC.

The CDR3 loop reads CASSRGRTDTQYF. The CDR3 DNA reads as TGTGCCAGCAGCCGGGGGCGCACAGATACGCAGTATTTT. The genes are TRBV5-6 and TRBJ2-3; D may be TRBD1 or TRBD2 (6 bases each). V was shortened by 4 bases and J by 1 base, with 7 bases between the two germline ends. Germline V lookup: CDR1 SGHDT, CDR2 YYEEEE. This CDR3 contains 13 residues.

The sample holds a few counts of this clonotype. The gene calls are TRBV7-3 and TRBJ2-3; 8 bases line up with TRBD1. After removal of 5 bases from V and 1 base from J, the junction contained 2 bases not matched to a gene. Germline-derived CDR1 and CDR2 are SGHTA and FQGTGA. The CDR3 consists of 14 residues. CDR3 in amino acids: CASSKGQGTDTQYF. Here the CDR3 DNA reads TGTGCCAGCAGCAAGGGACAGGGCACAGATACGCAGTATTTT.

This chain joins TRBV6-5 and TRBJ2-1; D not resolved. From germline, CDR1 is MNHEY and CDR2 SVGAGI. The V end was cut by 3 bases, the J end by 10 bases, with 16 bases between. The CDR3 consists of 14 residues. CDR3: CASSYLSMGGEQFF. The DNA of the CDR3 is TGTGCCAGCAGTTATCTGAGTATGGGTGGGGAGCAGTTCTTC.

In this sample, this clonotype turned up once. This chain uses TRBV2 with TRBJ2-3; possible D gene TRBD2, 5 bases. The V end lost 8 bases, the J end lost 5 bases, and 11 bases lay between the germline ends. The CDR3 consists of 12 residues. Per the germline V gene, CDR1 is SNHLY and CDR2 is FYNNEI. The CDR3 reads CASGLQQDTQYF. CDR3 nucleotide sequence: TGTGCCAGCGGACTTCAACAAGATACGCAGTATTTT.

This clonotype showed up just a few times. The chain uses TRBV7-9 and TRBJ2-5, with a possible D match to TRBD2 (6 bases). The CDR3 length is 16 residues. Germline V gene lookup returns CDR1 SEHNR and CDR2 FQNEAQ (reference sequence). Trimming stripped 3 bases from V and 0 bases from J, with 14 bases between. CDR3 region: CASSLSRGAYQETQYF. CDR3 sequence (DNA): TGTGCCAGCAGCTTGTCTCGCGGGGCGTACCAAGAGACCCAGTACTTC. Filled out from reference TRBV7-9 and TRBJ2-5, the complete variable domain reads DTGVSQNPRHKITKRGQNVTFRCDPISEHNRLYWYRQTLGQGPEFLTYFQNEAQLEKSRLLSDRFSAERPKGSFSTLEIQRTEQGDSAMYLCASSLSRGAYQETQYFGPGTRLLVL.

This clonotype was observed a few times. J is TRBJ2-2 and V is TRBV5-1, with 9 bases matching TRBD2. CDR1 SGHRS and CDR2 YFSETQ come from the germline V gene. This CDR3 spans 15 amino acids. Unmatched junction bases numbered 7, after V lost 5 bases and J lost 5 bases. The CDR3 loop is CASRLAGFGTGELFF. In DNA, the CDR3 is TGCGCCAGCAGGCTAGCGGGATTTGGGACCGGGGAGCTGTTTTTT. Complete variable domain (other parts from reference TRBV5-1 and TRBJ2-2): KAGVTQTPRYLIKTRGQQVTLSCSPISGHRSVSWYQQTPGQGLQFLFEYFSETQRNKGNFPGRFSGRQFSNSRSEMNVSTLELGDSALYLCASRLAGFGTGELFFGEGSRLTVL.

The rearrangement uses TRBV27 and TRBJ1-2, with a weak D call TRBD1 (5 bases). CDR3 length equals 13 residues. Germline values: CDR1 MNHEY, CDR2 SMNVEV (reference sequence). Trimming cost V 6 bases and J 4 bases, with 12 bases left between them. CDR3 nucleotide sequence: TGTGCCAGCAGCCCTATCGACAGCTATGGCTACACCTTC. Amino acid sequence: CASSPIDSYGYTF.

The rearrangement uses TRBV2 and TRBJ2-1; D gene unclear. Deletions cut 2 bases from V and 2 bases from J, with 13 bases between. CDR3 length equals 16 residues. Per the germline V gene, CDR1 is SNHLY and CDR2 is FYNNEI. The CDR3 loop reads CASSEYGDATYNEQFF. The CDR3 nucleotides are TGTGCCAGCAGTGAATACGGAGACGCAACCTACAATGAGCAGTTCTTC. Complete variable domain (other parts from reference TRBV2 and TRBJ2-1): EPEVTQTPSHQVTQMGQEVILRCVPISNHLYFYWYRQILGQKVEFLVSFYNNEISEKSEIFDDQFSVERPDGSNFTLKIRSTKLEDSAMYFCASSEYGDATYNEQFFGPGTRLTVL.

This chain links TRBV7-6 with TRBJ2-5; D possibly matches TRBD1 or TRBD2 (7 bases each). V was clipped by 6 bases and J by 4 bases, with 21 bases between them. The CDR3 consists of 16 residues. CDR1 and CDR2 from the germline V gene are SGHVS and FNYEAQ. This CDR3 is CASSPGGTGRGETQYF. DNA for the CDR3: TGTGCCAGCAGTCCAGGGGGGACGGGGAGGGGAGAGACCCAGTACTTC.

In its sample, this clonotype was seen a few times. V is TRBV14 and J is TRBJ2-6, with D perhaps TRBD1 (5 bases). CDR3 length equals 17 residues. Per germline, CDR1 SGHDN and CDR2 FVKESK. V shed 3 bases and J shed 0 bases, with 12 bases lying between them. This CDR3 reads CASSHTGHPSGANVLTF. Written as DNA, the CDR3 is TGTGCCAGCAGCCATACCGGACACCCCTCTGGGGCCAACGTCCTGACTTTC.

The V gene is TRBV28, the J gene TRBJ2-5; TRBD1 agrees at 10 bases. V trimming: 6 bases; J trimming: 3 bases; junction bases outside the gene matches: 4. This CDR3 has 14 amino acids. Germline-derived CDR1 and CDR2 are MDHEN and SYDVKM. CDR3 residues: CASSTGQGEETQYF. The CDR3 DNA is TGTGCCAGCAGCACTGGACAGGGGGAAGAGACCCAGTACTTC.

This clonotype was detected only a few times. V gene TRBV12-3 or TRBV12-4 combines with J gene TRBJ1-2, with D possibly matching TRBD1 (5 bases). Trimming cost V 7 bases and J 10 bases, with 19 bases left between them. CDR3 size: 13 residues. Written as DNA, the CDR3 is TGTGCCAGCATCTTTAGAGGGGCAGCTCTCTACACCTTC. The encoded protein is CASIFRGAALYTF.

V is TRBV9 and J is TRBJ2-5; D not certain. The ends were cut back, 3 bases at V and 11 bases at J, with 23 bases in the middle. Germline V gene data show CDR1 as SGDLS and CDR2 as YYNGEE. This CDR3 is built from 15 residues. The CDR3 DNA reads TGTGCCAGCAGCGCACCATTAAGGGCTAACAATGAGCAGTACTTC. Its translation: CASSAPLRANNEQYF. The variable domain in full, completed from reference TRBV9 and TRBJ2-5, reads DSGVTQTPKHLITATGQRVTLRCSPRSGDLSVYWYQQSLDQGLQFLIQYYNGEERAKGNILERFSAQQFPDLHSELNLSSLELGDSALYFCASSAPLRANNEQYFGPGTRLLVL.

This chain joins TRBV28 and TRBJ2-5; the D is unclear. This CDR3 has 13 amino acids. Per the germline V gene, CDR1 is MDHEN and CDR2 is SYDVKM. The germline V and J ends were trimmed by 6 bases and 5 bases, with 13 bases remaining between them. Here the CDR3 DNA reads TGTGCCAGCAGCCGAGAACCGTGGGAGACCCAGTACTTC. This translates into CASSREPWETQYF. Using reference TRBV28 and TRBJ2-5 for the parts outside the CDR3, the full variable domain is DVKVTQSSRYLVKRTGEKVFLECVQDMDHENMFWYRQDPGLGLRLIYFSYDVKMKEKGDIPEGYSVSREKKERFSLILESASTNQTSMYLCASSREPWETQYFGPGTRLLVL.

The rearrangement uses TRBV28 and TRBJ1-5; TRBD1 matches 7 bases. There are 17 residues in the CDR3. J was trimmed by 3 bases and V by 5 bases; bases with no gene match: 13. Germline V gives CDR1 MDHEN, CDR2 SYDVKM. The CDR3: CASSPPRQGRLNQPQHF. The CDR3 bases are TGTGCCAGCAGTCCTCCCCGACAGGGTCGTCTCAATCAGCCCCAGCATTTT.

CDR3 in DNA: TGTGCCAGCAGTTCCGCGACAGGCGGCTACACCTTC. This sequence encodes CASSSATGGYTF. The chain is built from TRBV27 and TRBJ1-2, with D perhaps TRBD1 (6 bases). CDR1 MNHEY and CDR2 SMNVEV come from the germline V gene (reference sequence). V lost 4 bases and J 8 bases, leaving 11 bases between the germline ends. The CDR3 spans 12 residues.

The chain employs TRBV9 and TRBJ2-3; 7 positions match TRBD2. Trimming cost V 0 bases and J 4 bases; bases outside gene matches: 14. Germline CDR1 and CDR2: SGDLS and YYNGEE. CDR3 length equals 18 residues. Here the CDR3 reads CASSVAPGLPFPADTQYF. The DNA of the CDR3 is TGTGCCAGCAGCGTAGCCCCGGGACTACCCTTCCCCGCAGATACGCAGTATTTT.

A few counts support this clonotype. The chain has TRBV5-1 and TRBJ1-6, with D maybe TRBD1 (5 bases). This CDR3 has 15 residues. Trimming stripped 0 bases from V and 8 bases from J, with 12 bases between. Germline CDR1 reads SGHRS; CDR2 reads YFSETQ. CDR3 in amino acids: CASSLEGQGYSPLHF. The DNA of the CDR3 is TGCGCCAGCAGCTTGGAGGGGCAGGGTTATTCACCCCTCCACTTT.

The chain has TRBV6-6 and TRBJ2-7; TRBD1 matches 7 bases. The DNA end is a closer match to TRBJ2-5, so the J assignment may be wrong. Germline V gives CDR1 MNHNY, CDR2 SVGAGI (reference sequence). The CDR3 length is 14 residues. CDR3 residues: CASSFDRDQETQYF. The CDR3 region has the DNA TGTGCCAGCAGCTTCGACAGGGACCAAGAGACCCAGTACTTC.

The chain carries TRBV7-2 and TRBJ2-7, with D uncertain. Germline V CDR1 and CDR2: SGHTA, FQGNSA. V was shortened by 2 bases and J by 5 bases, with 10 bases between the two germline ends. The CDR3 length is 13 residues. The CDR3 DNA sequence: TGTGCCAGCAGCTTATTAGTTGACAACGAGCAGTACTTC. Translated: CASSLLVDNEQYF.